One sample yielded the 24 T cell receptor beta chains listed below, sequenced in a study of blood T cell repertoires in COVID-19. The protocol was immunoSEQ multiplex PCR, while the TCRdb copy is restricted to in-frame clones and leaves out a portion. The sample lists 75,000 to 100,000 clones, roughly 87% occurring once. Sequencing was performed on peripheral blood. The receptors come from a man in his sixties with acute or convalescent COVID-19.

This chain links TRBV5-4 with TRBJ2-1; D is possibly TRBD1 (6 bases). CDR3 length equals 15 residues. CDR1 and CDR2 (germline): SGHNT, YYREEE (reference sequence). V was shortened by 3 bases and J by 4 bases, with 14 bases between the two germline ends. CDR3 nucleotides: TGTGCCAGCAGCTCAGGACAGAGCCTATACAATGAGCAGTTCTTC. Translation gives CASSSGQSLYNEQFF.

J is TRBJ1-1 and V is TRBV5-4, with D uncertain. The CDR3 has 14 amino acids. Germline values: CDR1 SGHNT, CDR2 YYREEE (reference sequence). Trimming shortened V by 1 base and J by 6 bases, and 13 bases separated the two germline ends. The CDR3 reads CASSLNGGKSEAFF. The CDR3 coding sequence is TGTGCCAGCAGCTTGAACGGCGGGAAGTCTGAAGCTTTCTTT.

The J gene is TRBJ2-7, the V gene TRBV3-1 (or the pseudogene TRBV3-2); 8 bases agree with TRBD2. From germline, CDR1 is LGHDT and CDR2 YNNKEL (reference sequence). The CDR3 consists of 15 residues. V dropped 3 bases and J dropped 4; count of bases not matched to a gene: 8. Here the CDR3 reads CASSHESGLGYEQYF. CDR3 coding DNA: TGTGCCAGCAGCCATGAATCGGGACTAGGATACGAGCAGTACTTC.

The chain couples TRBV5-5 to TRBJ2-5; perhaps TRBD2 as D (5 bases). V lost 5 bases to trimming and J lost 3 bases, with 17 bases between them. This CDR3 has 15 amino acids. Germline V gives CDR1 SGHKS, CDR2 YYEKEE (reference sequence). The CDR3 nucleotides read TGTGCCAGCAGACTAGTCGGCAGGAAAGAAGAGACCCAGTACTTC. This encodes CASRLVGRKEETQYF.

V is TRBV24-1 and J is TRBJ2-3; D is unresolved. CDR1 and CDR2 (germline): KGHDR, SFDVKD. This CDR3 comprises 14 residues. With 3 bases removed from V and 6 bases from J, the gap between germline ends came to 12 bases. The CDR3 nucleotides are TGTGCCACCAGTGATCCCCGTGCGTCGGATACGCAGTATTTT. Its translation is CATSDPRASDTQYF.

This clone was observed a handful of times. This sample also contains other DNA sequences that code for the same CDR3. The J gene is TRBJ1-5, the V gene TRBV5-1; 7 bases align to TRBD1. The CDR3 extends over 15 amino acids. V shed 0 bases and J 3 bases; nucleotides not matched to a gene: 3. Germline loops: CDR1 SGHRS, CDR2 YFSETQ. In nucleotides, the CDR3 is TGCGCCAGCAGCTTGGCAGGGGGAAACAATCAGCCCCAGCATTTT. Translation: CASSLAGGNNQPQHF.

The J gene is TRBJ1-5, the V gene TRBV7-8; TRBD1 is a possible D gene (6 bases). CDR3 length equals 14 residues. The V end was cut by 1 base, the J end by 7 bases, with 11 bases between. The germline V gene encodes CDR1 SGHVS and CDR2 FQNEAQ. CDR3 nucleotide sequence: TGTGCCAGCAGCTTAGTGGCAGGGGAACAGCCCCAGCATTTT. Protein: CASSLVAGEQPQHF.

This rearrangement joins TRBV6-1 to TRBJ1-6; D gene ambiguous. There are 13 residues in the CDR3. The V gene lost 3 bases and the J gene lost 6 bases, with 6 bases spanning the gap. Germline V CDR1 and CDR2: MNHNS, SASEGT. DNA for the CDR3: TGTGCCAGCAGTGAGGGAGGTAATTCACCCCTCCACTTT. It yields the protein CASSEGGNSPLHF.

This chain joins TRBV11-2 and TRBJ2-7; possibly TRBD2 for D (5 bases). The CDR3 is 13 amino acids. V lost 10 bases, J lost 1 base, and 14 bases lay in between. Germline values: CDR1 SGHAT, CDR2 FQNNGV. DNA of the CDR3: TGTGCCACCGCGGCCCCGGGATCCTACGAGCAGTACTTC. It translates to CATAAPGSYEQYF. Based on the CDR3 plus reference TRBV11-2 and TRBJ2-7, the full variable domain is EAGVAQSPRYKIIEKRQSVAFWCNPISGHATLYWYQQILGQGPKLLIQFQNNGVVDDSQLPKDRFSAERLKGVDSTLKIQPAKLEDSAVYLCATAAPGSYEQYFGPGTRLTVT.

The rearrangement uses TRBV2 and TRBJ2-7; D unclear. The germline gives CDR1 SNHLY, CDR2 FYNNEI. The CDR3 extends over 15 amino acids. The V gene lost 2 bases and the J gene lost 0 bases, with 11 bases spanning the gap. Written as DNA, the CDR3 is TGTGCCAGCAGTGAAACGCGTAGGAGCTCCTACGAGCAGTACTTC. Translating gives CASSETRRSSYEQYF.

In this sample, this clone turned up a few times. The chain uses TRBV25-1 and TRBJ2-7; TRBD1 aligns across 12 bases. CDR1 MGHDK and CDR2 SYGVNS come from the germline V gene. The CDR3 loop spans 16 amino acids. Unmatched junction bases numbered 15, after V lost 6 bases and J lost 9 bases. In nucleotides, the CDR3 is TGTGCCAGCAGGACGAACGGGACAGGGGGCTGTTTCGGGCAGTACTTC. Amino acids: CASRTNGTGGCFGQYF.

The table lists this clone with a few counts. V gene TRBV6-5 combines with J gene TRBJ2-1; 10 nucleotides align to TRBD1. V trimming: 5 bases; J trimming: 12 bases; junction bases outside the gene matches: 4. In germline, CDR1 is MNHEY, CDR2 SVGAGI. The CDR3 runs 12 residues. CDR3 region: CASSRQGARQFF. DNA of the CDR3: TGTGCCAGCAGTCGACAGGGGGCGCGGCAGTTCTTC.

The chain links TRBV11-2 to TRBJ1-1, with 7 bases fitting TRBD1. The CDR3 sequence is 14 residues long. CDR1 and CDR2 (germline): SGHAT, FQNNGV. J lost 1 base, V lost 5 bases, and 4 bases had no gene match. CDR3 nucleotide sequence: TGTGCCAGCAGCCTAGGACAGGCGAACACTGAAGCTTTCTTT. Its protein is CASSLGQANTEAFF. The full variable domain, rest sourced from reference TRBV11-2 and TRBJ1-1, is EAGVAQSPRYKIIEKRQSVAFWCNPISGHATLYWYQQILGQGPKLLIQFQNNGVVDDSQLPKDRFSAERLKGVDSTLKIQPAKLEDSAVYLCASSLGQANTEAFFGQGTRLTVV.

Only a few counts were recorded for this clone. The chain links TRBV6-2 or TRBV6-3 to TRBJ2-7; D uncertain. Germline loops: CDR1 MNHEY, CDR2 SVGEGT. Trimming removed 4 bases at V and 1 base at J, with 11 bases between. The CDR3 length is 14 residues. The CDR3 sequence is CASSFPYGSYEQYF. CDR3 in DNA: TGTGCCAGCAGTTTCCCGTACGGTTCCTACGAGCAGTACTTC.

This clone is a singleton in its sample. The chain combines TRBV18 with TRBJ1-1; D is possibly TRBD1 (6 bases). There are 15 residues in the CDR3. Deletions cut 4 bases from V and 1 base from J, with 13 bases between. Per germline, CDR1 KGHSH and CDR2 LQKENI. As DNA, the CDR3 is TGTGCCAGCTCACAAGAACAGGGAAAGAACACTGAAGCTTTCTTT. This encodes CASSQEQGKNTEAFF. The full variable domain, rest sourced from reference TRBV18 and TRBJ1-1, is NAGVMQNPRHLVRRRGQEARLRCSPMKGHSHVYWYRQLPEEGLKFMVYLQKENIIDESGMPKERFSAEFPKEGPSILRIQQVVRGDSAAYFCASSQEQGKNTEAFFGQGTRLTVV.

The gene calls are TRBV6-5 and TRBJ1-1; 12 bases agree with TRBD1. J was trimmed by 4 bases and V by 11 bases; bases with no gene match: 8. The CDR3 has 14 amino acids. The germline V gene encodes CDR1 MNHEY and CDR2 SVGAGI. CDR3 protein: CAARGQGALTEAFF. CDR3 DNA sequence: TGTGCCGCTCGGGGACAGGGGGCTCTCACTGAAGCTTTCTTT.

This chain uses TRBV18 with TRBJ1-1, with D possibly being TRBD1 (6 bases). CDR3 length: 18 amino acids. CDR1 and CDR2 from the germline V gene are KGHSH and LQKENI. V was trimmed by 2 bases and J by 4 bases, leaving 23 bases between them. The DNA for the CDR3 is TGTGCCAGCTCACCAGATGTGGGGGGGCGGCATCCAGGCACTGAAGCTTTCTTT. It encodes CASSPDVGGRHPGTEAFF.

This chain joins TRBV20-1 and TRBJ1-6; tentatively, D is TRBD1 (6 bases). CDR1 and CDR2 (germline): DFQATT, SNEGSKA (reference sequence). V lost 3 bases to trimming and J lost 6 bases, with 9 bases between them. This CDR3 region has 13 residues. The chain's CDR3 is CSASQGFNSPLHF. Written as DNA, the CDR3 is TGCAGTGCTAGTCAGGGGTTTAATTCACCCCTCCACTTT.

This sequence joins TRBV19 and TRBJ1-2, with D hard to call. Germline CDR1 and CDR2: LNHDA and SQIVND (reference sequence). CDR3 length: 12 amino acids. Between the trimmed V and J ends, which lost 7 bases and 4 bases, there was a span of 10 bases. The CDR3 region has the DNA TGTGCCAGTATCGGGGATACCTATGGCTACACCTTC. It encodes CASIGDTYGYTF.

A word on this clone: At one end the junction does not follow the germline gene, possibly because of a read error. The V gene is TRBV7-2, the J gene TRBJ2-1; 8 bases match TRBD1. In germline, CDR1 is SGHTA, CDR2 FQGNSA. The CDR3 sequence is 15 residues long. The CDR3 DNA follows: TGTGCCAGCAGGTTAGGACAGGGCCGCTACAATGAGCAGTTCTTC. Translating gives CASRLGQGRYNEQFF.

This clone was picked up one time. The chain combines TRBV4-3 with TRBJ1-2; 8 nucleotides agree with TRBD1. CDR3 size: 16 residues. CDR1 and CDR2 (germline): LGHNA, YSLEER. V dropped 4 bases and J dropped 5; count of bases not matched to a gene: 12. CDR3 protein: CASSPAEGRGRYGYTF. The CDR3 DNA reads TGCGCCAGCAGCCCTGCTGAAGGCAGGGGGCGTTATGGCTACACCTTC.

This chain links TRBV5-1 with TRBJ2-5; 7 positions agree with TRBD2. Germline V lookup: CDR1 SGHRS, CDR2 YFSETQ. This CDR3 is built from 14 residues. With 4 bases clipped from V and 5 bases from J, the junction kept 8 bases outside the gene matches. CDR3: CASSLRGVGETQYF. The CDR3 bases are TGCGCCAGCAGCCTCCGGGGGGTCGGGGAGACCCAGTACTTC.

The chain joins TRBV6-1 to TRBJ1-2; tentative D call: TRBD1 (6 bases). CDR1 MNHNS and CDR2 SASEGT come from the germline V gene. The V end was cut by 1 base, the J end by 4 bases, with 13 bases between. This CDR3 is 15 amino acids long. The DNA of the CDR3 is TGTGCCAGCAGTGAAGTCGGCAGGGGAATCTATGGCTACACCTTC. This translates into CASSEVGRGIYGYTF.

V gene TRBV4-2 combines with J gene TRBJ1-2; 11 nucleotides align to TRBD1. This CDR3 has 17 amino acids. Germline CDR1 LGHNA, CDR2 YNFKEQ. V lost 0 bases and J lost 5; bases outside the gene matches: 8. The CDR3 region has the DNA TGTGCCAGCAGCCAAGATATTAAGGGACAGGGGGTTTATGGCTACACCTTC. Protein: CASSQDIKGQGVYGYTF.